The 25 T cell receptor beta chains in this list originate from one sample, sequenced in a study of technical replicates of blood from a few donors. The data were produced by immunoSEQ multiplex PCR, yet TCRdb's version contains in-frame clones alone and is incomplete. The sample lists 83,000 or so clones, roughly 92% occurring once. The sample comprised T cells isolated from PBMCs. The receptors originated from a human donor in good health.

The V call is TRBV21-1, the J call TRBJ2-3; TRBD2, the D gene given by the table, was not confirmed from the DNA. TRBV21-1 is a known pseudogene. This CDR3 has 12 residues. Here the CDR3 reads CASSKPLDTQYF. CDR3 DNA: TGTGCCAGCAGCAAACCACTCGATACGCAGTATTTT.

This clone was counted a few times. The V and J genes are TRBV6-1 and TRBJ2-7, with TRBD2 as a possible D gene (7 bases). The CDR3 has 14 amino acids. Germline CDR1 is MNHNS and CDR2 is SASEGT. The ends were cut back, 8 bases at V and 4 bases at J, with 18 bases in the middle. The CDR3 coding sequence is TGTGCCAGCGCGGGGGCAGGGGCATTATACGAGCAGTACTTC. This sequence encodes CASAGAGALYEQYF.

This clone was detected once. As DNA, the CDR3 is TGTGCCACCGGCCGAGGACTAGACTACGAGCAGTACTTC. This sequence encodes CATGRGLDYEQYF. The chain recombines TRBV15 with TRBJ2-7; 7 nucleotides agree with TRBD2. V lost 8 bases to trimming and J lost 3 bases; unmatched junction nucleotides: 7. There are 13 residues in the CDR3. In germline, CDR1 is LNHNV, CDR2 YYDKDF (reference sequence).

In this sample, this clone turned up once. The V call is TRBV5-1, the J call TRBJ2-5; 7 positions agree with TRBD1. The germline gives CDR1 SGHRS, CDR2 YFSETQ. With 0 bases clipped from V and 5 bases from J, the junction kept 4 bases outside the gene matches. CDR3 length: 14 residues. The DNA for the CDR3 is TGCGCCAGCAGCTTGGGACAGGGTATCGAGACCCAGTACTTC. The encoded protein is CASSLGQGIETQYF. Supplemented by reference TRBV5-1 and TRBJ2-5, the full variable domain reads KAGVTQTPRYLIKTRGQQVTLSCSPISGHRSVSWYQQTPGQGLQFLFEYFSETQRNKGNFPGRFSGRQFSNSRSEMNVSTLELGDSALYLCASSLGQGIETQYFGPGTRLLVL.

The chain links TRBV25-1 to TRBJ2-2; D gene unclear. In germline, CDR1 is MGHDK, CDR2 SYGVNS. The CDR3 length is 14 residues. V was cut by 2 bases and J by 4 bases, with 8 bases left in between. CDR3 amino acids: CASSENQFTGELFF. The CDR3 DNA reads TGTGCCAGCAGTGAAAATCAGTTCACCGGGGAGCTGTTTTTT.

The genes are TRBV10-2 and TRBJ2-7; weak D call: TRBD1 (6 bases). V gave up 6 bases and J gave up 3 bases, with 18 bases separating them. The CDR3 contains 15 residues. The V gene's germline CDR1 is WSHSY and CDR2 SAAADI. The CDR3 sequence is CASSLSQGPLYEQYF. CDR3 nucleotides: TGCGCCAGCAGCCTTTCACAGGGCCCACTCTACGAGCAGTACTTC.

The chain has TRBV10-1 and TRBJ1-5; 7 nucleotides agree with TRBD1. Trimming cost V 2 bases and J 2 bases; bases outside gene matches: 6. This CDR3 is 16 amino acids long. Germline V gene sequence: CDR1 WNHNN, CDR2 SYGVQD (reference sequence). CDR3 loop: CASSEPQGDGNQPQHF. The CDR3 nucleotides are TGCGCCAGCAGTGAGCCCCAGGGGGATGGCAATCAGCCCCAGCATTTT.

This rearrangement joins TRBV29-1 to TRBJ1-1; possible D gene TRBD1, 6 bases. The germline V gene encodes CDR1 SQVTM and CDR2 ANQGSEA. V lost 7 bases and J lost 3, with 12 bases in between. This CDR3 contains 12 residues. The CDR3 DNA follows: TGCAGCGCCACTACAGGGTACACTGAAGCTTTCTTT. It is translated as CSATTGYTEAFF.

This chain uses TRBV5-6 with TRBJ2-1; 14 bases align to TRBD2. There are 17 residues in the CDR3. CDR1 is SGHDT, CDR2 YYEEEE, per germline. The trim removed 2 bases at V and 2 bases at J, leaving 3 bases unmatched. CDR3 residues: CASSFPGLAGAYNEQFF. CDR3 DNA sequence: TGTGCCAGCAGCTTCCCGGGACTAGCGGGGGCCTACAATGAGCAGTTCTTC.

V and J are TRBV7-9 and TRBJ2-3; D not certain. The CDR3 is made up of 16 amino acids. Between the trimmed V and J ends, which lost 4 bases and 0 bases, there was a span of 14 bases. Germline lookup yields CDR1 SEHNR and CDR2 FQNEAQ (reference sequence). Here the CDR3 reads CASSSLLGRSTDTQYF. CDR3 sequence (DNA): TGTGCCAGCAGCTCCCTCCTAGGTCGTAGCACAGATACGCAGTATTTT.

The chain combines TRBV6-5 with TRBJ2-2; unclear D gene. Germline assignment: CDR1 MNHEY and CDR2 SVGAGI. Trimming took 0 bases from V and 2 from J, leaving 7 bases between them. This CDR3 has 15 residues. CDR3 region: CASSYSPGNTGELFF. CDR3 coding DNA: TGTGCCAGCAGTTACTCTCCAGGAAACACCGGGGAGCTGTTTTTT.

This CDR3 is CASSMSGQITETQYF. The CDR3 bases are TGTGCCAGTAGTATGTCGGGACAGATTACAGAGACCCAGTACTTC. This chain uses TRBV19 with TRBJ2-5; 7 nucleotides align to TRBD1. The CDR3 contains 15 residues. Germline values: CDR1 LNHDA, CDR2 SQIVND (reference sequence). The V gene end was trimmed by 3 bases and the J gene end by 4 bases; junction bases not matched to a gene: 8.

V usage is TRBV6-5 and J usage is TRBJ1-2; TRBD1 might be the D (6 bases). Germline CDR1 MNHEY, CDR2 SVGAGI. V was cut by 2 bases and J by 6 bases, with 10 bases left in between. The CDR3 totals 13 residues. The CDR3 region has the DNA TGTGCCAGCAGTTACCAATCAGGGGATGGCTACACCTTC. Protein sequence: CASSYQSGDGYTF.

The chain carries TRBV15 and TRBJ1-3; D not resolved. Germline V gene lookup returns CDR1 LNHNV and CDR2 YYDKDF (reference sequence). CDR3 size: 15 residues. With 5 bases removed from V and 1 base from J, the gap between germline ends came to 12 bases. CDR3 protein: CATSAFGGSGNTIYF. In nucleotides, the CDR3 is TGTGCCACCAGCGCCTTTGGCGGGTCTGGAAACACCATATATTTT.

This clone was recorded only once. The genes are TRBV5-4 and TRBJ1-4; D uncertain. Trimming left V 3 bases short and J 8 bases short, with 8 bases between. The germline V gene encodes CDR1 SGHNT and CDR2 YYREEE (reference sequence). This CDR3 spans 12 amino acids. CDR3 sequence (DNA): TGTGCCAGCAGCTACCCAGGAGAAAAACTGTTTTTT. Encoded protein: CASSYPGEKLFF.

The J gene is TRBJ2-3, the V gene TRBV11-2; D not resolved. The germline gives CDR1 SGHAT, CDR2 FQNNGV. The CDR3 is 12 residues long. Trimming shortened V by 2 bases and J by 4 bases, and 4 bases separated the two germline ends. CDR3 region: CASSLLPDTQYF. In nucleotides, the CDR3 is TGTGCCAGCAGCTTACTCCCAGATACGCAGTATTTT.

This sequence joins TRBV9 and TRBJ2-3; D gene uncertain. CDR1 and CDR2 (germline): SGDLS, YYNGEE. V lost 1 base and J 6 bases, leaving 15 bases between the germline ends. The CDR3 is 15 residues long. The CDR3, as DNA: TGTGCCAGCAGCGTAACCCCGACACCAAAGGATACGCAGTATTTT. Amino acid sequence: CASSVTPTPKDTQYF.

The chain is built from TRBV19 and TRBJ2-7, with 8 nucleotides matching TRBD2. Germline CDR1 reads LNHDA; CDR2 reads SQIVND (reference sequence). Trimming at V came to 1 base and at J to 4 bases, leaving 6 bases not matched to a gene. The length of the CDR3 is 15 residues. The CDR3 region has the DNA TGTGCCAGTAGTATAGTCGGGGGGGCGGTATACGAGCAGTACTTC. Translating gives CASSIVGGAVYEQYF. The entire variable domain, with the rest obtained from reference TRBV19 and TRBJ2-7, is as follows: DGGITQSPKYLFRKEGQNVTLSCEQNLNHDAMYWYRQDPGQGLRLIYYSQIVNDFQKGDIAEGYSVSREKKESFPLTVTSAQKNPTAFYLCASSIVGGAVYEQYFGPGTRLTVT.

The chain employs TRBV6-1 and TRBJ1-6; D is unresolved. The ends were cut back, 8 bases at V and 9 bases at J, with 5 bases in the middle. Germline assignment: CDR1 MNHNS and CDR2 SASEGT. This CDR3 region has 10 residues. The CDR3 region has the DNA TGTGCCAGCGGAGCTTCACCCCTCCACTTT. Protein product: CASGASPLHF.

This clone appeared once. This sequence joins TRBV5-1 and TRBJ1-2, with TRBD1 matching over 8 bases. Germline V gene lookup returns CDR1 SGHRS and CDR2 YFSETQ. This CDR3 comprises 14 residues. J was trimmed by 8 bases and V by 0 bases; bases with no gene match: 6. CDR3 protein: CASSLAGGAEGYTF. CDR3 nucleotides: TGCGCCAGCAGCTTGGCAGGGGGCGCAGAAGGCTACACCTTC.

This chain joins TRBV10-3 and TRBJ1-2, with 9 bases aligning to TRBD1. The CDR3 covers 14 residues. Germline-derived CDR1 and CDR2 are ENHRY and SYGVKD. V lost 6 bases and J lost 6; bases outside the gene matches: 8. The CDR3 DNA reads TGTGCCATCAGATTAAGGGGACAGGGTGATGGCTACACCTTC. This gives the protein CAIRLRGQGDGYTF.

This chain joins TRBV27 and TRBJ1-1, with D perhaps TRBD1 (6 bases). Between the trimmed V and J ends, which lost 3 bases and 7 bases, there was a span of 18 bases. This CDR3 comprises 15 residues. The germline V gene has CDR1 MNHEY and CDR2 SMNVEV (reference sequence). CDR3: CASSFLGQGQFEAFF. CDR3 DNA sequence: TGTGCCAGCAGTTTCCTTGGGCAGGGGCAGTTTGAAGCTTTCTTT.

The V gene is TRBV27, the J gene TRBJ2-7, with 9 bases that match TRBD1. This CDR3 has 14 amino acids. The germline gives CDR1 MNHEY, CDR2 SMNVEV (reference sequence). Losses at the gene ends were 4 bases for V and 5 bases for J; bases not matched to a gene: 6. Here the CDR3 reads CASSYGTGSHEQYF. CDR3 DNA: TGTGCCAGCAGTTATGGGACAGGGTCCCACGAGCAGTACTTC.

The chain uses TRBV19 and TRBJ2-3; 9 bases align to TRBD2. With 4 bases clipped from V and 5 bases from J, the junction kept 1 base outside the gene matches. The CDR3 contains 13 residues. Germline CDR1 reads LNHDA; CDR2 reads SQIVND (reference sequence). Written as DNA, the CDR3 is TGTGCCAGTAGTAGTAGCGGGAGAGATACGCAGTATTTT. It encodes CASSSSGRDTQYF.

This chain connects TRBV28 to TRBJ1-5, with D perhaps matching TRBD1 (6 bases). V lost 6 bases to trimming and J lost 0 bases, with 15 bases between them. Germline CDR1 is MDHEN and CDR2 is SYDVKM. The CDR3 covers 16 residues. Written as DNA, the CDR3 is TGTGCCAGCAGCTTCTCACTCAGGGGTAGCAATCAGCCCCAGCATTTT. Protein product: CASSFSLRGSNQPQHF.